These 8 T cell receptor beta chains came from one sample sequenced in a study of blood T cell repertoires in COVID-19. Here immunoSEQ multiplex PCR was the method, and the copy in TCRdb shows in-frame clones only, minus some. The sample yields 80,000 to 95,000 clones, 75% to 90% seen once. The sequencing input was peripheral blood. Source of these receptors: a woman between 45 and 65 years old with active or convalescent COVID-19.

The chain has TRBV3-1 (or the pseudogene TRBV3-2) and TRBJ2-5; 12 bases align to TRBD2. Germline loops: CDR1 LGHDT, CDR2 YNNKEL (reference sequence). Unmatched junction bases numbered 3, after V lost 2 bases and J lost 5 bases. The CDR3 is made up of 15 amino acids. CDR3 sequence reads: CASSQPSGGAETQYF. The CDR3 coding sequence is TGTGCCAGCAGCCAACCTAGCGGGGGGGCTGAGACCCAGTACTTC.

The table lists this clone with a few counts. CDR3 region: CAISVDSYEQYF. The DNA of the CDR3 is TGTGCCATTAGCGTGGACAGCTACGAGCAGTACTTC. The rearrangement links TRBV10-3 to TRBJ2-7, with D perhaps matching TRBD1 (6 bases). V was trimmed by 9 bases and J by 3 bases, leaving 12 bases between them. The CDR3 consists of 12 residues. Germline CDR1 is ENHRY and CDR2 is SYGVKD.

The CDR3 sequence: CSVDRSRSGELFF. The CDR3 region has the DNA TGCAGCGTTGATAGGAGCCGGTCCGGGGAGCTGTTTTTT. V gene TRBV29-1 combines with J gene TRBJ2-2; D remains unclear. This CDR3 comprises 13 residues. Germline CDR1 and CDR2: SQVTM and ANQGSEA. With 3 bases removed from V and 6 bases from J, the gap between germline ends came to 11 bases.

The CDR3 nucleotides are TGTGCCTGGAGTGCCTCCGGTCTGTTTCTCTATGGCTACACCTTC. Protein: CAWSASGLFLYGYTF. This rearrangement joins TRBV30 to TRBJ1-2; D is undetermined. CDR3 size: 15 residues. V lost 1 base, J lost 4 bases, and 16 bases lay in between. Germline lookup yields CDR1 GTSNPN and CDR2 SVGIG (reference sequence).

The rearrangement links TRBV6-2 or TRBV6-3 to TRBJ1-3; D gene unclear. The germline V gene encodes CDR1 MNHEY and CDR2 SVGEGT. The V end lost 6 bases, the J end lost 0 bases, and 15 bases lay between the germline ends. This CDR3 is 16 amino acids long. This CDR3 reads CASSPALAVSGNTIYF. CDR3 coding DNA: TGTGCCAGCAGCCCTGCCTTGGCCGTCTCTGGAAACACCATATATTTT.

A single count supports this clone. This chain uses TRBV5-1 with TRBJ1-1; D not certain. Per the germline V gene, CDR1 is SGHRS and CDR2 is YFSETQ. The CDR3 totals 13 residues. Trimming shortened V by 4 bases and J by 1 base, and 8 bases separated the two germline ends. This CDR3 reads CASSPPWNTEAFF. The CDR3 bases are TGCGCCAGCAGCCCCCCCTGGAACACTGAAGCTTTCTTT.

The chain couples TRBV4-2 to TRBJ1-4; D might be TRBD1 (6 bases). V shed 4 bases and J shed 8 bases, with 20 bases lying between them. In germline, CDR1 is LGHNA, CDR2 YNFKEQ. CDR3 length: 16 amino acids. The CDR3 DNA is TGTGCCAGCAGCCCTCTCGGGGACACTGGAGGAGAAAAACTGTTTTTT. It specifies CASSPLGDTGGEKLFF.

The V call is TRBV9, the J call TRBJ2-7; D may be TRBD1 (6 bases). The CDR3 has 14 amino acids. V was trimmed by 4 bases and J by 1 base, leaving 12 bases between them. Germline V gene sequence: CDR1 SGDLS, CDR2 YYNGEE. The CDR3 nucleotides are TGTGCCAGCAGCCAAGCTGGACAGTCCTACGAGCAGTACTTC. Protein product: CASSQAGQSYEQYF.